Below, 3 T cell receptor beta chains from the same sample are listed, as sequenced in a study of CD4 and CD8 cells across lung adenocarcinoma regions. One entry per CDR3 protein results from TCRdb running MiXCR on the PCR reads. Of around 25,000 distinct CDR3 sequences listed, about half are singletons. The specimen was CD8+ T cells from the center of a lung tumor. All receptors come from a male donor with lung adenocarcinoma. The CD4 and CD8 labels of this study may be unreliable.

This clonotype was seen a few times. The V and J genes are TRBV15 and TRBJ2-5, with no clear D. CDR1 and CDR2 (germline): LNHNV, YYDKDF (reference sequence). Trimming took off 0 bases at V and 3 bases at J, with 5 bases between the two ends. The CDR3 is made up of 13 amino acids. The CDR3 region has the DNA TGTGCCACCAGCAGAGATAACGAAGAGACCCAGTACTTC. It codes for CATSRDNEETQYF. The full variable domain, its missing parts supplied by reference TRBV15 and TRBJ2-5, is DAMVIQNPRYQVTQFGKPVTLSCSQTLNHNVMYWYQQKSSQAPKLLFHYYDKDFNNEADTPDNFQSRRPNTSFCFLDIRSPGLGDTAMYLCATSRDNEETQYFGPGTRLLVL.

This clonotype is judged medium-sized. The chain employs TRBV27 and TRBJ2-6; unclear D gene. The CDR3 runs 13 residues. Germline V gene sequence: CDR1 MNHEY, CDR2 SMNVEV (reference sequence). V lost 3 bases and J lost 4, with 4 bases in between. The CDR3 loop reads CASSLTGANVLTF. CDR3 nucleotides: TGTGCCAGCAGTTTGACCGGGGCCAACGTCCTGACTTTC.

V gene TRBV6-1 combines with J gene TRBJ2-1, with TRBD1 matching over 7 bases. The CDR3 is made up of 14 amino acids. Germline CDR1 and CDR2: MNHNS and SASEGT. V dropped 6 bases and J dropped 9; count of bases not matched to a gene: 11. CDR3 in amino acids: CASRKTGSVTEQFF. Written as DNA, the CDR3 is TGTGCCAGCAGGAAGACAGGGTCCGTCACTGAGCAGTTCTTC.